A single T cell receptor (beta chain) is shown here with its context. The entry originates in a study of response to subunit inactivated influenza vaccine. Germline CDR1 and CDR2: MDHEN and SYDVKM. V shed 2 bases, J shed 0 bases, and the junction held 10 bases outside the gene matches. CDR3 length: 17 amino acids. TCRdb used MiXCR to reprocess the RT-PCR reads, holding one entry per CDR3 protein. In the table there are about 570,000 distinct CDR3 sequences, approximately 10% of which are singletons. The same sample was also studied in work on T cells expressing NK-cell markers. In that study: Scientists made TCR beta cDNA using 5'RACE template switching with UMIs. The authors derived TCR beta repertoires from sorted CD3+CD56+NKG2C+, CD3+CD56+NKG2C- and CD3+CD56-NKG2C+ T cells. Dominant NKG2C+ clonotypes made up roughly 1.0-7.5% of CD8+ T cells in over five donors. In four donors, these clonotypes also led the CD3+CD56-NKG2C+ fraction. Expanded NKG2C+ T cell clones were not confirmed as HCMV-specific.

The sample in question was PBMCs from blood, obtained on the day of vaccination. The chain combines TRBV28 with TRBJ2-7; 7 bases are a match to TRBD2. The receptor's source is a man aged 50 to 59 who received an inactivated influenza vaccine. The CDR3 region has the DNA TGTGCCAGCAGTTTAAGCCTGCGTAGCGGGTCCTCCTACGAGCAGTACTTC. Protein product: CASSLSLRSGSSYEQYF. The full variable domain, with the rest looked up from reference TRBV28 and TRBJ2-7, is DVKVTQSSRYLVKRTGEKVFLECVQDMDHENMFWYRQDPGLGLRLIYFSYDVKMKEKGDIPEGYSVSREKKERFSLILESASTNQTSMYLCASSLSLRSGSSYEQYFGPGTRLTVT.